This T cell receptor beta chain came from a study of T-cell reconstitution after alpha-beta-depleted transplantation in children. TCRbeta library preparation incorporated unique molecular identifiers. TCRdb called the PCR reads again in MiXCR, with one record for every CDR3 protein. The table includes more than 450,000 distinct CDR3 sequences, about 18% detected once. The CDR3 runs to 12 residues. Trimming left V 3 bases short and J 7 bases short, with 12 bases between. Germline CDR1 SQVTM, CDR2 ANQGSEA. This clonotype was picked up one time. The source was PBMCs from the stem cell graft donor, collected from the stem cell graft. The TCR comes from a human donor who donated a stem cell graft to a child with acute lymphoblastic leukemia. The V call is TRBV29-1, the J call TRBJ1-2; D gene ambiguous. The CDR3 sequence is CSVDSVKGGYTF. The CDR3 region has the DNA TGCAGCGTTGATTCGGTTAAGGGTGGCTACACCTTC.